The rows below give T cell receptor beta chains drawn from one sample of a study of T cell responses to AZD1222 COVID-19 vaccine. Generated by immunoSEQ multiplex PCR, the TCRdb table keeps only in-frame clones and is missing some. The repertoire holds under 150,000 clones, with 85% to 95% as singletons. The source was peripheral blood, collected on day 0 of AZD1222 vaccination. These receptors came from an adult in good health. Both conserved end residues are part of each CDR3.

TRBV6-5	TRBJ1-5	CASSWDRSEPQHF
TRBV3-1/TRBV3-2	TRBJ2-5	CASSPNRQGGTETQYF
TRBV6-5	TRBJ2-2	CATQPGETGELFF
TRBV27	TRBJ1-2	CASSNDPGVRGYTF
TRBV6-5	TRBJ2-7	CASSYVGQGAYEQYF
TRBV2	TRBJ2-7	CASVWDLTYEQYF
TRBV6-6	TRBJ2-3	CASSPSVAGGRTDTQYF
TRBV5-1	TRBJ2-3	CASSNGGVSSTDTQYF
TRBV4-1	TRBJ2-1	CASSQTPPSYEQFF
TRBV9	TRBJ2-1	CASSVGTSGGAGDNEQFF
TRBV6-6	TRBJ1-1	CASSYQGQGDPEAFF
TRBV7-3	TRBJ2-3	CASSLHSPGPGGDTQYF
TRBV7-9	TRBJ2-2	CASSLVITGELFF
TRBV2	TRBJ1-2	CASSSGANYGYTF
TRBV6-5	TRBJ2-7	CASSQQVSYEQYF
TRBV3-1/TRBV3-2	TRBJ1-1	CASSPTGAIEAFF
TRBV9	TRBJ2-1	CASSAYGGSGNEQFF
TRBV7-2	TRBJ1-4	CASSPIGGFNEKLFF
TRBV5-1	TRBJ2-2	CASSTGQGNTGELFF
TRBV3-1/TRBV3-2	TRBJ1-1	CASSQDGKEAFF
TRBV6-6	TRBJ1-6	CASSRRGSELGSPLHF
TRBV6-1	TRBJ2-7	CASSEGQTYEQYF
TRBV28	TRBJ1-2	CASSRTGGLMGYGYTF
TRBV7-9	TRBJ1-1	CASSLIQGTEAFF
TRBV7-9	TRBJ2-1	CASREPPGTNEQFF
TRBV14	TRBJ2-7	CASSLIGLAPYEQYF
TRBV5-1	TRBJ2-3	CASSSRDRGVTDTQYF
TRBV7-3	TRBJ1-2	CASSRGTLNTVDGYTF
TRBV19	TRBJ2-1	CASSVLNEQFF
TRBV2	TRBJ2-1	CASHPGRASGGPEQFF
TRBV11-3	TRBJ2-7	CASSLGPLGEQYF
TRBV12-5	TRBJ1-1	CASGADGTEAFF
TRBV19	TRBJ2-6	CASSTPTYLTGANVLTF
TRBV7-8	TRBJ1-1	CASSLDGVGNTEAFF
TRBV6-2/TRBV6-3	TRBJ2-1	CASSYSASLAKSYNEQFF
TRBV7-6	TRBJ1-4	CASSLEPGGFATNEKLFF
TRBV27	TRBJ1-6	CASSLSQGFLSPLHF
TRBV5-1	TRBJ1-2	CASSLVGAGANYGYTF
TRBV9	TRBJ2-7	CASSVSSGKGEQYF
TRBV10-3	TRBJ2-7	CAISEGTQVRQYF
TRBV27	TRBJ1-2	CASSFRGQGANYGYTF
TRBV6-5	TRBJ1-2	CASSYASGTGASF
TRBV14	TRBJ2-7	CASSQHTSGKAYEQYF
TRBV14	TRBJ2-7	CASSQDLRDHEQYF
TRBV6-6	TRBJ1-5	CASPSGKDYSNQPQHF
TRBV7-3	TRBJ2-1	CASSLIGGTSGANEQFF
TRBV5-4	TRBJ1-1	CASSLVDTEAFF
TRBV6-5	TRBJ2-7	CASVVSGYYEQYF
TRBV10-1	TRBJ1-5	CASTERQGASNQPQHF
TRBV6-5	TRBJ1-2	CASSPTRDSNYGYTF
TRBV5-4	TRBJ1-6	CASSLRDSNSPLHF
TRBV23-1	TRBJ2-3	CASSQSPAQRSTDTQYF
TRBV9	TRBJ1-6	CASSPRLTSYNSPLHF
TRBV7-2	TRBJ2-4	CASSFDGYKNIQYF
TRBV6-6	TRBJ1-5	CAVTRGDNQPQHF
TRBV2	TRBJ1-2	CASSQGLGYGYTF
TRBV7-6	TRBJ2-2	CASSLGTSVTGELFF